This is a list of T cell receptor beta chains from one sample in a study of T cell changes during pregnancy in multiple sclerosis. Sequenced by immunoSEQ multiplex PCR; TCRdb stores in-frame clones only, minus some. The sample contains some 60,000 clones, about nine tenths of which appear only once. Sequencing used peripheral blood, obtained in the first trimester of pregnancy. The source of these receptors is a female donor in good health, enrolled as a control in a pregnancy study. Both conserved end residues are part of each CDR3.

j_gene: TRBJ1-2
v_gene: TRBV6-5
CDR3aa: CASSQTLGGGYTF

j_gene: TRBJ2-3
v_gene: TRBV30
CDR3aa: CAWSGGRASTDTQYF

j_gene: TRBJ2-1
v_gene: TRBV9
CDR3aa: CASSVTQSGSTYNEQFF

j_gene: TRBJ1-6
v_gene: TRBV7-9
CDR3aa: CASSNGGGTLLHF

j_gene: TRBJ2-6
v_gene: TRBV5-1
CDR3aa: CASSLVTGGSGANVLTF

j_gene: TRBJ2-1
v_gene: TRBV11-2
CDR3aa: CASSPPGLAGNEQFF

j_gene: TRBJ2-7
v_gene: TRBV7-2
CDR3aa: CASSGLAGVDEQYF

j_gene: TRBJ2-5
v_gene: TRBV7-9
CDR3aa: CASSLVDRDTPSPRETQYF

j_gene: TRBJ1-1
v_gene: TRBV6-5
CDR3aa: CASTYQGTANEAFF

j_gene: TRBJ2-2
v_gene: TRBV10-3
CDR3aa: CAHGVSGTGELFF

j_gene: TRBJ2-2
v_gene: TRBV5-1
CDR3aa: CASSGTSGPPGTGELFF

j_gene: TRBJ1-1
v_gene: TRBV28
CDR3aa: CASPPTTVTSSRNTEAFF

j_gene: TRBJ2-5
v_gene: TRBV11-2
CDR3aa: CASSSGWTFEETQYF

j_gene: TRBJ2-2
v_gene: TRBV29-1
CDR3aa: CSVGRARTGELFF

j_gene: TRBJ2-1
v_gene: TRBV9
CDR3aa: CASSPGQGTYNEQFF

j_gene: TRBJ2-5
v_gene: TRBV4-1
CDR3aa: CASSPGQGGRETQYF

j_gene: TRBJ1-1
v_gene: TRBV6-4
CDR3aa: CASRAGFDTEAFF

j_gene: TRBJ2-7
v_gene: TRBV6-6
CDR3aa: CASSQTAHRGEQYF

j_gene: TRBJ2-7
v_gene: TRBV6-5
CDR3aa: CASSTTGGGEQYF

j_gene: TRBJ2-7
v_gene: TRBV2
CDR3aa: CAGRQVSSYEQYF

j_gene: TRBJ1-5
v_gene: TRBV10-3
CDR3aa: CAISETGIQPQHF

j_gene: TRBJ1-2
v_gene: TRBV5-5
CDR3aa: CASSLRQILGYGYTF

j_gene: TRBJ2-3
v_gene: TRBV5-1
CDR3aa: CASSFYLAGGVTDTQYF

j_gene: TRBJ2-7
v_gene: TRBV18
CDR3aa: CASSPGGARTYEQYF

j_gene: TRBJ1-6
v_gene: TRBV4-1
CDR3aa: CASSQESTISPLHF

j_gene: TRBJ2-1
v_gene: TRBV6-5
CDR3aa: CASSLTGATYNEQFF

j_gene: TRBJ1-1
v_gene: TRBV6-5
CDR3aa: CASSYSTTGGSEAFF

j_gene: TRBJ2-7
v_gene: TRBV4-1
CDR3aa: CASSSIPGTGSGEQYF

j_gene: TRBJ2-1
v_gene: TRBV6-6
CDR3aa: CASSSSINRNEQFF

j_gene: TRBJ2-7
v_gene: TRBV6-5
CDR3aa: CASSYETRPLYEQYF

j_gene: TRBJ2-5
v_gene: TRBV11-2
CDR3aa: CASSLLLAGRETQYF

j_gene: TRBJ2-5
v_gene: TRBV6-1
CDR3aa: CASSEVKYEETQYF

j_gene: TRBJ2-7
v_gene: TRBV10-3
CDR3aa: CAISEDWAGGFYEQYF

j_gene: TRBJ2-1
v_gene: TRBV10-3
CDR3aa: CAINVGVLGSYNEQFF

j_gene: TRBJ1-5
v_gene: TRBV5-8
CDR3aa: CASSGTGLQPQHF

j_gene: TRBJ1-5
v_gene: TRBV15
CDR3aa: CATSRDQQPQHF

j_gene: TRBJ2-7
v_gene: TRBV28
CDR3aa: CASRLTRTGDEQYF

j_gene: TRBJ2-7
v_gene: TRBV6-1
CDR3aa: CASSEASGVPYEQYF

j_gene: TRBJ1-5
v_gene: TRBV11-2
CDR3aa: CASSSQGAREPQHF

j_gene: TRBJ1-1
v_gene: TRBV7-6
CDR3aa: CASSPTYRVLMNTEAFF

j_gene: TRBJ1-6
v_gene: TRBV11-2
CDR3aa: CASSSSESSYNSPLHF

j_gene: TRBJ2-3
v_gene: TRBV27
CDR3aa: CASSRLAGGPWADTQYF

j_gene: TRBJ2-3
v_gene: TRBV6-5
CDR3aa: CASSSGLAGYSDTQYF

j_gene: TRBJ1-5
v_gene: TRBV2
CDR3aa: CASSLRQGSNQPQHF

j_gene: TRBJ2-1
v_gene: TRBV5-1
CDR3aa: CASSLLLSSYNEQFF

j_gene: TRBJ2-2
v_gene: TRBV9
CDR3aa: CASAGDYTGELFF

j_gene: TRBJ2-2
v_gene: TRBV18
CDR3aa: CASSFGTGTGELFF

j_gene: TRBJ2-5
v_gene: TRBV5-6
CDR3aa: CASSLVEYREGLGETQYF

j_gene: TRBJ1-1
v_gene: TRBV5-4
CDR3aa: CASRGFGQEVHKAFF

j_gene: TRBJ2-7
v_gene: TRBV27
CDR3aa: CASADGGGGYEQYF

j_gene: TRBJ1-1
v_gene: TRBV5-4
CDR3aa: CASSLAGVVNTEAFF

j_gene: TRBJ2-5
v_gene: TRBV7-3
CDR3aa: CASSLFGSQETQYF

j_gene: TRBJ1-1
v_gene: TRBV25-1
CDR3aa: CASTGQHTEAFF

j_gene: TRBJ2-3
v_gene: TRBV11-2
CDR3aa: CASSSQGTDTQYF

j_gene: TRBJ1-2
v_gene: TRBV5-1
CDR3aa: CASSPQGAGYGYTF

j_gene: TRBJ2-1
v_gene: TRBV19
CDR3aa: CASSSGLAGGDEQFF

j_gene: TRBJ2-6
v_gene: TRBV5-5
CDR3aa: CASSSTGNRDSGANVLTF

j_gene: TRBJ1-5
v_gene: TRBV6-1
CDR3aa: CASKGDGLSNQPQHF

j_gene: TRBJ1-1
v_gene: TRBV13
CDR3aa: CASSGSGRHEAFF

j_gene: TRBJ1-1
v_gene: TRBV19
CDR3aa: CASRGTGHLRTEAFF